The table lists the clone carrying this T cell receptor (beta chain) with a count of one. The trim removed 3 bases at V and 7 bases at J, leaving 0 bases unmatched. This CDR3 comprises 14 residues. The germline V gene encodes CDR1 KGHSH and CDR2 LQKENI. This specimen belongs to a study of T cell changes during pregnancy in multiple sclerosis. Sequencing used immunoSEQ multiplex PCR; TCRdb keeps in-frame clones, though not all of them. The data contain about 100,000 clones, about 90% of them singletons. This chain connects TRBV18 to TRBJ2-7, with TRBD2 matching 16 bases. The source is a female donor with multiple sclerosis, enrolled in a pregnancy study. Sequencing used peripheral blood, obtained after pregnancy. The chain's CDR3 is CASSPGLAGGEQYF. Written as DNA, the CDR3 is TGTGCCAGCTCACCGGGACTAGCGGGGGGGGAGCAGTACTTC.